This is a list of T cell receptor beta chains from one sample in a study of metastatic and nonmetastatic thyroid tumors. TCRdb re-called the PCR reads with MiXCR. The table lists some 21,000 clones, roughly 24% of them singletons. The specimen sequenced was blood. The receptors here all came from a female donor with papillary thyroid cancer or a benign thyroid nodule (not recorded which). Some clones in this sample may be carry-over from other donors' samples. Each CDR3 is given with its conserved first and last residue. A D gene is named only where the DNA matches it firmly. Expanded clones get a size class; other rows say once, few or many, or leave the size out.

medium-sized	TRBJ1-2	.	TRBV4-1	TGCGCCAGCAGCCAAGGGAATCTGGATGGCTACACCTTC	CASSQGNLDGYTF
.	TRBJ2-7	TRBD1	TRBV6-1	TGTGCCAGCAGTAAATTCTGGACAGGAGGAACCTACGAGCAGTACTTC	CASSKFWTGGTYEQYF
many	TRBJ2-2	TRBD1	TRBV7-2	TGTGCCAGCAGCCGAGGGGACAGGGGGAACACCGGGGAGCTGTTTTTT	CASSRGDRGNTGELFF
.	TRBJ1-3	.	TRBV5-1	TGCGCCAGCAGCTTGGGGGACAAAGGAAACACCATATATTTT	CASSLGDKGNTIYF
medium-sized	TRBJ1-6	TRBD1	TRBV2	TGTGCCAGCAGGGAAACAGGGGGCTCCTATAATTCACCCCTCCACTTT	CASRETGGSYNSPLHF
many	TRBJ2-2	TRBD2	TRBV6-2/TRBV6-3	TGTGCCAGCAGTTACCCCGCGGCTAGCGGGATTTCCGGGGAGCTGTTTTTT	CASSYPAASGISGELFF
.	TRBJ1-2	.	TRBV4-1	TGCGCCATCAGCCAAGGAAGGGGGGGCAAAGGCTACACCTTC	CAISQGRGGKGYTF
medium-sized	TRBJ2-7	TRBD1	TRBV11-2	TGTGCCAGCAGCTTAAACCGGGACAGCTCCTACGAGCAGTACTTC	CASSLNRDSSYEQYF
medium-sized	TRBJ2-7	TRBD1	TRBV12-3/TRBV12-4	TGTGCCAGCAGCCTCGACAGGGGACGAGGCGAGCAGTACTTC	CASSLDRGRGEQYF
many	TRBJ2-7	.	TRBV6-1	TGTGCCAGCAGTGAACAGATTTACGAGCAGTACTTC	CASSEQIYEQYF
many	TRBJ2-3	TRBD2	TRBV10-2	TGCGCCAGCAGTTACTCTCGACTAGCGGGAGCCCACACAGATACGCAGTATTTT	CASSYSRLAGAHTDTQYF
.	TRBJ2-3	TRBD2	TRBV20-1	TGCAGTGCTATAACACTAGCGGGGGACTCAGATACGATGTATTTT	CSAITLAGDSDTMYF
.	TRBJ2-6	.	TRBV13	TGTGCCAGCAGGCTCATGGGGTCTGGGGCCAACGTCCTGACTTTC	CASRLMGSGANVLTF
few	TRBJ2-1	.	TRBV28	TGTGCCAGCAGTTTTTCTGGCAATGAGCAGTTTTTC	CASSFSGNEQFF
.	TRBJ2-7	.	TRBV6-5	TGTGCCAGCAGTTACTCGAGTCCCGGATCCTACGAGCATTACTTC	CASSYSSPGSYEHYF
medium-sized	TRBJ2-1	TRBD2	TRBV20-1	TGCAGTGCTAGAGATGAGCGGGAGGGTTTATACAATGAGCAGTTCTTC	CSARDEREGLYNEQFF
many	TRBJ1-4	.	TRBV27	TGTGCCAGCAGTTACCGCGAGAATGAAAAACTGTTTTTT	CASSYRENEKLFF
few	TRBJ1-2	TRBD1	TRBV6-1	TGTGCCAGCAGCTTCAAAGCGAAGGGGGCGGGCTATGGCTACACCTTC	CASSFKAKGAGYGYTF
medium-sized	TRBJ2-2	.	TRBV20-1	TGCAGTGCTAGAGAAAACAGTGGTCCCGGGGAGCTGTTTTTT	CSARENSGPGELFF
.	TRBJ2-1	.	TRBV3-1	TGTGCCAGCAGCCAAGAATCTAGGCAGCAGTTCTTC	CASSQESRQQFF
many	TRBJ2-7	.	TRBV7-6	TGTGCCAGCAGCTTCACGGAGACCTACGAGCAGTACTTC	CASSFTETYEQYF
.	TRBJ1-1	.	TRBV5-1	TGCGCCAGCAGCTTGGGACCTATCCCCAACACTGAAGCTTTCTTT	CASSLGPIPNTEAFF
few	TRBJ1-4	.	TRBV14	TGTGCCAGCAGCCAAGATCGGACCGGAAAACTGTTTTTT	CASSQDRTGKLFF